This section outlines one T cell receptor beta chain sequence together with its context. The antigen remains unidentified. The sample originates from a study of cytomegalovirus exposure and HLA in healthy donors. The PCR contained 60 Vbeta and 13 Jbeta primers. Profiled with immunoSEQ multiplex PCR; TCRdb holds only in-frame clones, not every one. The sample yields 140,000 to 150,000 clones, approximately 82% seen once. Points from the study as a whole: Later analysis identified several of the most significant clusters that appeared linked to common viral pathogens. Later analysis demonstrated an association between a missense DCLRE1C variant and TCR beta V- and J-gene trimming.

From germline, CDR1 is LNHDA and CDR2 SQIVND (reference sequence). J lost 3 bases, V lost 5 bases, and 8 bases had no gene match. The CDR3 is 15 residues long. The sequenced sample consisted of PBMCs. The receptor was isolated from a woman aged 55-69 years in good health and CMV-seropositive. V is TRBV19 and J is TRBJ2-5, with 8 bases fitting TRBD2. The CDR3 DNA sequence: TGTGCCAGTAGTCCCGGTACTAGCGGTGAAGAGACCCAGTACTTC. The encoded protein is CASSPGTSGEETQYF.